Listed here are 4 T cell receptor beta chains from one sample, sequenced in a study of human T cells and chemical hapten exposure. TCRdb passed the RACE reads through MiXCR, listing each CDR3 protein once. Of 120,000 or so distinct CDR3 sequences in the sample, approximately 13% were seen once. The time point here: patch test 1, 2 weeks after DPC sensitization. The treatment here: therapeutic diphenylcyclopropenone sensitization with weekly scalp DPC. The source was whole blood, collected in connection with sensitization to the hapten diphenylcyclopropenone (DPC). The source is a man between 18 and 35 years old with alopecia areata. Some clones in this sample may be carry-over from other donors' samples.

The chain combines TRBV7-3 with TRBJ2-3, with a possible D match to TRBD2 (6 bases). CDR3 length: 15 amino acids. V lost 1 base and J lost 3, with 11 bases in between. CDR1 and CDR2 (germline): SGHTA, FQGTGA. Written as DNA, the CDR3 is TGTGCCAGCAGCTTAAATGGCGGGGTGACAGATACGCAGTATTTT. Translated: CASSLNGGVTDTQYF.

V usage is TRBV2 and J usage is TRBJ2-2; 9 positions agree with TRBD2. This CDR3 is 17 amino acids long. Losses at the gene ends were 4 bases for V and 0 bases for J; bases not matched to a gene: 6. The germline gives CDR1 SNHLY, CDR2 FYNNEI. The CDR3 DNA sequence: TGTGCCAGCAGTGTCATTAGCGGGAGTGCGAACACCGGGGAGCTGTTTTTT. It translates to CASSVISGSANTGELFF.

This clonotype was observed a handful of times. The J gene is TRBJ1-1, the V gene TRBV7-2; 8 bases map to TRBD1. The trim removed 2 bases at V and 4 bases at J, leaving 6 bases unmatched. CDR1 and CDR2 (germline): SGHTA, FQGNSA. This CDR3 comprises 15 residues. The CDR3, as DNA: TGTGCCAGCAGCTTACAGGGGGCCCTACCCACTGAAGCTTTCTTT. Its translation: CASSLQGALPTEAFF.

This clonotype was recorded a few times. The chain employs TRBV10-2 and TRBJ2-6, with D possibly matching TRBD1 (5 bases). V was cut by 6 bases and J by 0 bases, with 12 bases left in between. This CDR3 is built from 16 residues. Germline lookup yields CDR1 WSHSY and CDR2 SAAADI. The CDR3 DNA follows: TGCGCCAGCAGGGACACCCGACCCTCTGGGGCCAACGTCCTGACTTTC. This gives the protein CASRDTRPSGANVLTF.